This is a list of T cell receptor beta chains from one sample in a study of T cell changes during pregnancy in multiple sclerosis. Sequenced by immunoSEQ multiplex PCR; TCRdb stores in-frame clones only, minus some. This sample carries about 20,000 clones, 70% to 90% of them seen once, and the ten largest clones take approximately 19%. The source material was CD8+ T cells from peripheral blood mononuclear cells, sampled after pregnancy. Receptors were obtained from a female donor in good health, enrolled as a control in a pregnancy study. Each CDR3 is given with its conserved first and last residue. D genes are given only for firm matches. A row's size may be missing; if present it is once, few, many or a size class.

V	J	D	size	CDR3	DNA
TRBV7-9	TRBJ2-7	-	-	CASSSGQSGLLYEQYF	TGTGCCAGCAGCTCAGGGCAGAGCGGGCTTCTTTACGAGCAGTACTTC
TRBV27	TRBJ2-1	-	-	CASTPLGGENEQFF	TGTGCCAGCACTCCCCTGGGAGGCGAAAATGAGCAGTTCTTC
TRBV27	TRBJ2-1	TRBD2	-	CASSLTSGHNEQFF	TGTGCCAGCAGTCTGACTAGCGGCCACAATGAGCAGTTCTTC
TRBV14	TRBJ2-1	-	-	CASSQSYEQFF	TGTGCCAGCAGCCAAAGCTATGAGCAGTTCTTC
TRBV27	TRBJ1-1	-	-	CASSLSSNQNTEAFF	TGTGCCAGCAGTTTATCGAGCAACCAGAACACTGAAGCTTTCTTT
TRBV18	TRBJ2-3	-	-	CASSPGLASTDTQYF	TGTGCCAGCTCTCCCGGGTTGGCGAGCACAGATACGCAGTATTTT
TRBV5-6	TRBJ2-2	TRBD2	-	CASSWRRGGRGTGELFF	TGTGCCAGCAGCTGGAGGAGAGGAGGGAGGGGCACCGGGGAGCTGTTTTTT
TRBV27	TRBJ2-3	-	-	CASSPLRGNTDTQYF	TGTGCCAGCAGTCCCCTTCGGGGAAACACAGATACGCAGTATTTT
TRBV19	TRBJ2-7	TRBD2	once	CASSIGGLAGTYEQYF	TGTGCCAGTAGTATTGGGGGACTAGCGGGCACTTACGAGCAGTACTTC
TRBV5-1	TRBJ1-5	TRBD1	-	CASSPGQGHYSNQPQHF	TGCGCCAGCAGCCCAGGACAGGGCCATTATAGCAATCAGCCCCAGCATTTT
TRBV28	TRBJ1-2	TRBD1	-	CASSLGTGGYGYTF	TGTGCCAGCAGTTTAGGGACAGGAGGATATGGCTACACCTTC
TRBV30	TRBJ1-1	-	once	CAWGGNAEAFF	TGTGCCTGGGGGGGGAACGCTGAAGCTTTCTTT
TRBV18	TRBJ1-1	-	few	CASSTQGGTEAFF	TGTGCCAGCTCAACACAGGGAGGAACTGAAGCTTTCTTT
TRBV15	TRBJ1-6	-	-	CATSRDQGVNSPLHF	TGTGCCACCAGCAGAGATCAGGGCGTGAATTCACCCCTCCACTTT
TRBV2	TRBJ1-1	-	-	CASSEFGGREAFF	TGTGCCAGCAGTGAATTCGGGGGGCGTGAAGCTTTCTTT
TRBV9	TRBJ1-1	-	-	CASSVGKGWSLHEAFF	TGTGCCAGCAGCGTAGGGAAGGGGTGGTCATTACATGAAGCTTTCTTT
TRBV7-6	TRBJ2-6	-	-	CASVSPGSSGANVLTF	TGTGCCAGCGTTAGTCCGGGTTCCTCTGGGGCCAACGTCCTGACTTTC
TRBV19	TRBJ2-2	TRBD1	-	CASNGPGRQGNTGELFF	TGTGCCAGTAACGGGCCTGGAAGACAGGGTAACACCGGGGAGCTGTTTTTT
TRBV4-1	TRBJ2-1	TRBD1	-	CASSLTWTGRKDGNEQFF	TGCGCCAGCAGCCTTACGTGGACAGGGAGGAAGGACGGGAATGAGCAGTTCTTC
TRBV27	TRBJ1-5	-	-	CASSLGRGQPQHF	TGTGCCAGCAGTCTCGGCCGGGGGCAGCCCCAGCATTTT
TRBV27	TRBJ2-3	-	-	CASSLGGSTDTQYF	TGTGCCAGCAGTTTAGGGGGGTCCACAGATACGCAGTATTTT
TRBV7-2	TRBJ2-5	TRBD2	-	CASSLGTGGGGETQYF	TGTGCCAGCAGCTTAGGTACTGGCGGCGGGGGAGAGACCCAGTACTTC
TRBV7-9	TRBJ2-2	-	-	CASSLLRTGTTVNPGELFF	TGTGCCAGCAGCTTACTGCGAACCGGGACAACGGTAAATCCCGGGGAGCTGTTTTTT
TRBV7-2	TRBJ2-1	-	few	CASSYLTGGVF	TGTGCCAGCAGCTACTTGACCGGAGGGGTCTTC
TRBV2	TRBJ1-4	-	once	CASARTTTNEKLFF	TGTGCCAGCGCTCGGACAACAACTAATGAAAAACTGTTTTTT
TRBV30	TRBJ2-7	-	-	CAWSVTEYEQYF	TGTGCCTGGAGTGTAACAGAATACGAGCAGTACTTC
TRBV6-5	TRBJ2-5	-	-	CASSYGGETQYF	TGTGCCAGCAGTTACGGCGGGGAGACCCAGTACTTC
TRBV6-5	TRBJ1-1	-	few	CASSSRVEAFF	TGTGCCAGCAGTTCCAGGGTTGAAGCTTTCTTT
TRBV2	TRBJ1-2	-	-	CASRVKGILYGYTF	TGTGCCAGCAGGGTGAAGGGGATCCTCTATGGCTACACCTTC
TRBV4-1	TRBJ2-5	-	-	CASSQGPLKQETQYF	TGCGCCAGCAGCCAAGGTCCCCTAAAACAAGAGACCCAGTACTTC
TRBV21-1	TRBJ2-7	-	-	CASSKALPFGSGGYEQYF	TGTGCCAGCAGCAAAGCCCTGCCCTTTGGTAGCGGGGGCTACGAGCAGTACTTC
TRBV5-6	TRBJ2-1	-	-	CASSPAFRTAIYNEQFF	TGTGCCAGCAGCCCCGCATTCAGGACAGCTATCTACAATGAGCAGTTCTTC
TRBV25-1	TRBJ1-4	-	-	CASRSGGKEKLFF	TGTGCCAGCAGATCGGGGGGGAAGGAAAAACTGTTTTTT
TRBV4-1	TRBJ1-1	TRBD1	few	CASSQGGQGNTEAFF	TGCGCCAGCAGCCAAGGGGGACAGGGGAACACTGAAGCTTTCTTT
TRBV12-2	TRBJ1-2	-	-	CASRHPQGALGYTF	TGTGCAAGTCGCCACCCACAGGGGGCACTGGGCTACACCTTC
TRBV16	TRBJ2-1	-	once	CASSQEENEQFF	TGTGCCAGCAGCCAGGAGGAGAATGAGCAGTTCTTC
TRBV5-5	TRBJ1-4	TRBD1	-	CASSDGTENEKLFF	TGTGCCAGCAGCGACGGGACAGAGAATGAAAAACTGTTTTTT
TRBV7-9	TRBJ1-2	TRBD1	-	CASSLDQGATYGYTF	TGTGCCAGCAGCTTAGACCAGGGGGCGACCTATGGCTACACCTTC
TRBV4-1	TRBJ1-2	TRBD1	-	CASSQAWDRSGGYTF	TGCGCCAGCAGCCAAGCGTGGGACAGGTCTGGTGGCTACACCTTC
TRBV18	TRBJ1-2	-	medium-sized	CASSPPTETYGYTF	TGTGCCAGCTCACCACCGACAGAGACTTATGGCTACACCTTC
TRBV7-9	TRBJ1-1	TRBD1	-	CASSFIGSTGTTEAFF	TGTGCCAGCAGCTTTATTGGTTCGACAGGGACCACTGAAGCTTTCTTT
TRBV7-9	TRBJ1-4	TRBD1	-	CASGGQGGEKLFF	TGTGCCAGCGGGGGACAGGGGGGTGAAAAACTGTTTTTT
TRBV7-2	TRBJ1-1	TRBD1	-	CASSSTDRSPAFF	TGTGCCAGCAGCTCGACGGACAGGAGCCCGGCTTTCTTT
TRBV4-3	TRBJ1-3	-	-	CASSQDRSSGNTIYF	TGCGCCAGCAGCCAAGACAGAAGCTCTGGAAACACCATATATTTT
TRBV27	TRBJ1-1	TRBD1	-	CASSPGQGGTEAFF	TGTGCCAGCAGTCCGGGACAGGGAGGGACTGAAGCTTTCTTT
TRBV6-6	TRBJ2-7	TRBD2	-	CASSHRTSQDEQYF	TGTGCCAGCAGTCACCGGACTAGTCAGGACGAGCAGTACTTC
TRBV13	TRBJ2-5	TRBD2	once	CASSLRSGGPNLETQYF	TGTGCCAGCAGCTTACGATCGGGGGGGCCGAATTTGGAGACCCAGTACTTC
TRBV4-3	TRBJ2-1	TRBD2	once	CASSHRGGINEQFF	TGCGCCAGCAGTCACCGGGGGGGCATCAATGAGCAGTTCTTC
TRBV15	TRBJ2-6	-	once	CATSRAQGAGANVLTF	TGTGCCACCAGCAGAGCCCAGGGTGCTGGGGCCAACGTCCTGACTTTC
TRBV4-3	TRBJ1-1	-	-	CASSQGHGIEAFF	TGCGCCAGCAGCCAAGGACACGGAATTGAAGCTTTCTTT
TRBV10-2	TRBJ1-2	-	-	CASSTPGLDGYTF	TGCGCCAGCAGTACCCCAGGGCTAGATGGCTACACCTTC
TRBV27	TRBJ2-3	-	-	CASSFNGGTQYF	TGTGCCAGCAGTTTCAACGGGGGTACGCAGTATTTT
TRBV16	TRBJ1-6	TRBD1	-	CASSPGQDSSYNSPLHF	TGTGCCAGCAGCCCCGGACAGGATAGCTCCTATAATTCACCCCTCCACTTT
TRBV5-4	TRBJ2-7	-	-	CASSLGEGGLSYEQYF	TGTGCCAGCAGCTTGGGAGAGGGTGGGCTCTCCTACGAGCAGTACTTC
TRBV19	TRBJ2-1	TRBD1	-	CASSPGQGGYNEQFF	TGTGCCAGTAGCCCGGGACAGGGTGGCTACAATGAGCAGTTCTTC